This T cell receptor beta chain is from a study of Graves' ophthalmopathy and Graves' hyperthyroidism. As for the study in general: Before any treatment, peripheral blood was taken at the initial diagnosis. General observations from the study: Appearing in blood as well were most expanded thyroid clonotypes above 0.001 frequency.

Disease in donors with ophthalmopathy had moderate-to-severe activity, CAS ≥3, NOSPECS ≥4 and under 3 months' duration. Clinicians diagnosed using symptoms, serum thyroxine, TRAb, thyroid ultrasound and orbital computed tomography. RNA transcripts were the source from which TCR beta CDR3 regions were amplified. In the first round, RT-PCR was carried out with HTBI primers, and a multiplex PCR formed the second round. Using its own MiXCR run on the multiplex PCR reads, TCRdb lists one record per CDR3 protein. The table shows about 480,000 distinct CDR3 sequences, with approximately 14% occurring only once. On this clonotype: Its antigen remains unidentified.

With V trimmed by 0 bases and J by 5 bases, 9 bases remained unmatched. CDR3 length: 17 residues. Germline values: CDR1 LNHNV, CDR2 YYDKDF (reference sequence). The V and J genes are TRBV15 and TRBJ2-7; 11 nucleotides line up with TRBD2. Input material: blood. The sequence came from a woman between 25 and 40 years old with Graves' ophthalmopathy. CDR3 bases: TGTGCCACCAGCAGAGACCGGGTTACTAGCGGGAGCCACGAGCAGTACTTC. Protein product: CATSRDRVTSGSHEQYF.